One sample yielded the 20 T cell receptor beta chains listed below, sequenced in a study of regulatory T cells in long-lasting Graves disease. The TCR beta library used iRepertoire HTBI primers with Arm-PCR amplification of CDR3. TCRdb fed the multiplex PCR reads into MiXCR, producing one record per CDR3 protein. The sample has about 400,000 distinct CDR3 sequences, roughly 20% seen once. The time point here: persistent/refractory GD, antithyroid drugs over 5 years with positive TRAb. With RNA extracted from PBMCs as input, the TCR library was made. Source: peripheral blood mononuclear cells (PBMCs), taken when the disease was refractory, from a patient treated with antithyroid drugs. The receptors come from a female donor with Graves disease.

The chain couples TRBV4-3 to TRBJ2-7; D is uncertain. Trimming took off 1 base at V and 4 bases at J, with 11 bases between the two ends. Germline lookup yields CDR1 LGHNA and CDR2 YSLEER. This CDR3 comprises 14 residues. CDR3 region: CASSQGAGRYEQYF. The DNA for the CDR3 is TGCGCCAGCAGCCAAGGGGCAGGCCGATACGAGCAGTACTTC.

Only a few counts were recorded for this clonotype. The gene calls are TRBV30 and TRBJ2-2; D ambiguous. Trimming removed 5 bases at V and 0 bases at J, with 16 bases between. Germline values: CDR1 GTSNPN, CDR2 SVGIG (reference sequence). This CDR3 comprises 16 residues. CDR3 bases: TGTGCCTGGTCGAGGTGGCAGGCCTCGAACACCGGGGAGCTGTTTTTT. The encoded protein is CAWSRWQASNTGELFF.

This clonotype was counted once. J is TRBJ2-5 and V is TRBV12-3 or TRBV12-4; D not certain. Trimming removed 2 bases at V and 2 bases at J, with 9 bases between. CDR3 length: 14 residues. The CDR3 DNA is TGTGCCAGCAGTTTAATGCTGCAACAAGAGACCCAGTACTTC. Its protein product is CASSLMLQQETQYF.

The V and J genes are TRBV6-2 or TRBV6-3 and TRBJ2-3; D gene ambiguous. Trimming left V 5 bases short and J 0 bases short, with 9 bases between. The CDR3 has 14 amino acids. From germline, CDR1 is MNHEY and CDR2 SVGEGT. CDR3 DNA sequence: TGTGCCAGCAGTCATAAACCTAGCACAGATACGCAGTATTTT. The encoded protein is CASSHKPSTDTQYF.

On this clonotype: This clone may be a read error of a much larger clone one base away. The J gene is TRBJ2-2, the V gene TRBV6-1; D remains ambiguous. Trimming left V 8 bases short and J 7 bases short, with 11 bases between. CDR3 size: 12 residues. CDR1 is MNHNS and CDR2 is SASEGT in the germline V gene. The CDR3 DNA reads TGTGCCAGCGGATCAGTCAGCGGGGAGCTGTTTTTT. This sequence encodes CASGSVSGELFF.

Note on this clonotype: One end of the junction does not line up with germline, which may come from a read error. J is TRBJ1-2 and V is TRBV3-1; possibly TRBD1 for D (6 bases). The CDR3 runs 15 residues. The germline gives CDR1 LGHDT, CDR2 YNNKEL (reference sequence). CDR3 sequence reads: CANSQVVGGAHGYTF. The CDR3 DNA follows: TGTGCCAACAGCCAAGTTGTTGGGGGCGCCCATGGCTACACCTTC.

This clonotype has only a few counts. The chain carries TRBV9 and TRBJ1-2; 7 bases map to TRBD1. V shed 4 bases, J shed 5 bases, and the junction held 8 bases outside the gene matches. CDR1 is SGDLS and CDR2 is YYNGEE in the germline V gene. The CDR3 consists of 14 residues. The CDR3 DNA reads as TGTGCCAGCAGCCACGAGACAGGGCCTTATGGCTACACCTTC. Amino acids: CASSHETGPYGYTF.

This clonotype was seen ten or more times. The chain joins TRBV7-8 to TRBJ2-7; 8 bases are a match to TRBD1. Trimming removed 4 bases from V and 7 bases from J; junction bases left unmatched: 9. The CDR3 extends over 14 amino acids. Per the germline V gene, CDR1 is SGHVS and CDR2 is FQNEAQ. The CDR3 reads CASSSGQGAQEQYF. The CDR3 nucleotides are TGTGCCAGCAGCTCAGGCCAGGGGGCGCAGGAGCAGTACTTC.

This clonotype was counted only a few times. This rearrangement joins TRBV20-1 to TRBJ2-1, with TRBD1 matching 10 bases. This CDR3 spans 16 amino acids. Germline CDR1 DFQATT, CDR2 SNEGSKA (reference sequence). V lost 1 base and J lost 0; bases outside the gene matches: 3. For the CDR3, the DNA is TGCAGTGCTAGAGGGGGACAGGGGCACTCCTACAATGAGCAGTTCTTC. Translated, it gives CSARGGQGHSYNEQFF.

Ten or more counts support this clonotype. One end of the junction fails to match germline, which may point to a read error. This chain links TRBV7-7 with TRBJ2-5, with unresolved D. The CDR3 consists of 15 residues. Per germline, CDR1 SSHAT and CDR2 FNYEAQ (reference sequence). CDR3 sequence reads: CASSLGWAPGETQYF. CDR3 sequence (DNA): TGTGCTAGCAGCTTAGGGTGGGCCCCCGGTGAGACCCAGTACTTC. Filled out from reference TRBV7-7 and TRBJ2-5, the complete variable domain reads GAGVSQSPRYKVTKRGQDVTLRCDPISSHATLYWYQQALGQGPEFLTYFNYEAQPDKSGLPSDRFSAERPEGSISTLTIQRTEQRDSAMYRCASSLGWAPGETQYFGPGTRLLVL.

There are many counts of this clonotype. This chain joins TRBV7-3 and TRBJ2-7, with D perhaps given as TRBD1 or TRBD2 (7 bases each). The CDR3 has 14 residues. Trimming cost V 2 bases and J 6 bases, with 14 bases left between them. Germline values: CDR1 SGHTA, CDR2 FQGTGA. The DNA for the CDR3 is TGTGCCAGCAGCTTACCCCAGGGGGGGGCCGAGCAGTACTTC. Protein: CASSLPQGGAEQYF.

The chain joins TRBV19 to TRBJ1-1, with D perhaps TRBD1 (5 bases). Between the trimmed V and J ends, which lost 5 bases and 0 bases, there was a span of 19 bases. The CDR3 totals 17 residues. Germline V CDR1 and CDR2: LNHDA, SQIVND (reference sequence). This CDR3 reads CASSVRPGWEMNTEAFF. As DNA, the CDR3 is TGTGCCAGTAGTGTCCGGCCAGGGTGGGAAATGAACACTGAAGCTTTCTTT.

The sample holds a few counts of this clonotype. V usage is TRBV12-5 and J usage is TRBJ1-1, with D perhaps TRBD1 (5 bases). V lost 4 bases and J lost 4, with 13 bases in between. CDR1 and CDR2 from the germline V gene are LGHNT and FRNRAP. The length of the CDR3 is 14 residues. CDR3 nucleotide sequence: TGTGCTAGTGGTTCAACCCGTGGGGCCACTGAAGCTTTCTTT. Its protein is CASGSTRGATEAFF.

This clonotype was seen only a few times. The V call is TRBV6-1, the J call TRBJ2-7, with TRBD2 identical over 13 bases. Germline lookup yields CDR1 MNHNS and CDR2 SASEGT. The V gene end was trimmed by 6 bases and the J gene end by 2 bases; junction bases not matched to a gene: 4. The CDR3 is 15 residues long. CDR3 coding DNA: TGTGCCAGCAGACGGGGACTAGCGGGAACCTACGAGCAGTACTTC. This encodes CASRRGLAGTYEQYF.

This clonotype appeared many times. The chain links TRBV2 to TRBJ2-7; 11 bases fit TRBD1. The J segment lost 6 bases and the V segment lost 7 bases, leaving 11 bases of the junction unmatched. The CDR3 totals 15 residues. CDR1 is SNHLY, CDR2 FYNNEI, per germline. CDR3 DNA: TGTGCCAGCACCGGGCGGACGGGACAGGGGGGCGAGCAGTACTTC. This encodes CASTGRTGQGGEQYF.

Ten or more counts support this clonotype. This CDR3 is CASSRAAHSNQPQHF. CDR3 nucleotide sequence: TGTGCCAGCAGTCGGGCAGCCCATAGCAATCAGCCCCAGCATTTT. V and J are TRBV12-3 or TRBV12-4 and TRBJ1-5; D gene uncertain. Trimming shortened V by 5 bases and J by 0 bases, and 11 bases separated the two germline ends. The CDR3 covers 15 residues.

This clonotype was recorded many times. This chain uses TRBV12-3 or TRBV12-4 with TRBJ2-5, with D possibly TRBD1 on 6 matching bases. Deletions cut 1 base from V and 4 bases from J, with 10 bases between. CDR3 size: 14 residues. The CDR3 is CASSLGTAGETQYF. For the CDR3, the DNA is TGTGCCAGCAGTTTAGGGACAGCCGGAGAGACCCAGTACTTC.

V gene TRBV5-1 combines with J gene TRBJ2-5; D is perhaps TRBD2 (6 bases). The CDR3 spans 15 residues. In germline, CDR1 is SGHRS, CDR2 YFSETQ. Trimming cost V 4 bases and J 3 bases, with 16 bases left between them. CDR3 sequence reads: CASSRGGGSEETQYF. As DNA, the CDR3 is TGCGCCAGCAGCCGGGGTGGAGGGAGTGAAGAGACCCAGTACTTC.

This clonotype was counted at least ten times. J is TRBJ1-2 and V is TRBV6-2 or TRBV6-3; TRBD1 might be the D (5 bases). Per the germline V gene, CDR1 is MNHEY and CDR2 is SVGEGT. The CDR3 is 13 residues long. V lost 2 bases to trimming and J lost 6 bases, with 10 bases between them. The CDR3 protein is CASSYIQEDGYTF. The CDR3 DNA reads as TGTGCCAGCAGTTACATACAGGAGGATGGCTACACCTTC.

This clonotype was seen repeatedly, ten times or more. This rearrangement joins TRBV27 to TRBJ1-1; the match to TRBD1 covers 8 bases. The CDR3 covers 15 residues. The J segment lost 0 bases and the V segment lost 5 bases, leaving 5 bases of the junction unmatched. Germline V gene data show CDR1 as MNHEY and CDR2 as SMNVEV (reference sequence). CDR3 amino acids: CASSLRDRLNTEAFF. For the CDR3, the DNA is TGTGCCAGCAGTCTACGGGACAGGTTGAACACTGAAGCTTTCTTT.